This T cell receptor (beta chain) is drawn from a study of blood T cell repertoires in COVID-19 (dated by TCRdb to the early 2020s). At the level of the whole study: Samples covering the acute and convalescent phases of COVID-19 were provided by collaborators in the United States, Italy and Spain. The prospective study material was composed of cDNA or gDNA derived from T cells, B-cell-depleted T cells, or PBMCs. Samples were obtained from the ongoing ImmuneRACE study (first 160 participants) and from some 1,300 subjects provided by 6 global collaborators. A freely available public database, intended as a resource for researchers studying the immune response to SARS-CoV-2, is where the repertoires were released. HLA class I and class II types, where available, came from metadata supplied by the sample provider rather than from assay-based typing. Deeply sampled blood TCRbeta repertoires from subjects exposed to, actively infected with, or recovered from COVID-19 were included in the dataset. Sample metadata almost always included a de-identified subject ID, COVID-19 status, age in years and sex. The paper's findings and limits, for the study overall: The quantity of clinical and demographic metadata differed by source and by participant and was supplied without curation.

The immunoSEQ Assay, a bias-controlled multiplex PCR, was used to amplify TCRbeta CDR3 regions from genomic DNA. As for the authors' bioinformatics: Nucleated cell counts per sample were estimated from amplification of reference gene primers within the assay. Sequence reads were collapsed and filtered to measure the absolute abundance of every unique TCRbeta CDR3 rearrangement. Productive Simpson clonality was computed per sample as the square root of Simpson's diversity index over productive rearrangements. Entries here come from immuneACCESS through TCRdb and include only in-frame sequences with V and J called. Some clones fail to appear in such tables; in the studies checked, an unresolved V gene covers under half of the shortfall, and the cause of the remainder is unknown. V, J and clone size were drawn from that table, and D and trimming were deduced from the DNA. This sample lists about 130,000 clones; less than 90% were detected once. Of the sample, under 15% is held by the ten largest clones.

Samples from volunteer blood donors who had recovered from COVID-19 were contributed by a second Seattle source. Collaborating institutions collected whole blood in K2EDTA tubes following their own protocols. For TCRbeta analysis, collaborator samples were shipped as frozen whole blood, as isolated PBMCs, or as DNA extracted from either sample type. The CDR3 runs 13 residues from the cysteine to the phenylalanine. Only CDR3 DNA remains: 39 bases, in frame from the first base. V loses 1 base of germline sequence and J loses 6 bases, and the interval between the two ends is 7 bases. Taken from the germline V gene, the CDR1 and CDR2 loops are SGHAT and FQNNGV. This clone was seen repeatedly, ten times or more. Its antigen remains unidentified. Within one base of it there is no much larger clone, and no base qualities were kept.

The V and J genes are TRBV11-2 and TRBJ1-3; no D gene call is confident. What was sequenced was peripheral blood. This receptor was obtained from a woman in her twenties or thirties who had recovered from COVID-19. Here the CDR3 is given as CASSLARQNTIYF. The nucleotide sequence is TGTGCCAGCAGCTTAGCGCGCCAAAACACCATATATTTT.